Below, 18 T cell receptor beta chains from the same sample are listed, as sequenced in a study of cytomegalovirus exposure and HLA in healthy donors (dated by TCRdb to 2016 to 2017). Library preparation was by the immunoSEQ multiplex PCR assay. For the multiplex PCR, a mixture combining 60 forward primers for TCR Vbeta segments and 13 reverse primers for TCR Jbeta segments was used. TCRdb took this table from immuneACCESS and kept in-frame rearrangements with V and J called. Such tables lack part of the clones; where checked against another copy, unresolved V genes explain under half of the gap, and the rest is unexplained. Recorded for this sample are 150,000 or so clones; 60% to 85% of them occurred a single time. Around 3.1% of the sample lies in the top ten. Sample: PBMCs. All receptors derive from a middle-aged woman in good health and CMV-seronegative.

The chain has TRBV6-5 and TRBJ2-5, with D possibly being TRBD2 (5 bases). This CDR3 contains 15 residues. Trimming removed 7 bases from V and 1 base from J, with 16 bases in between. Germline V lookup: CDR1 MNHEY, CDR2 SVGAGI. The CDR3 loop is CASKNLGRAQETQYF. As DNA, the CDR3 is TGTGCCAGCAAAAACCTAGGGAGAGCCCAAGAGACCCAGTACTTC.

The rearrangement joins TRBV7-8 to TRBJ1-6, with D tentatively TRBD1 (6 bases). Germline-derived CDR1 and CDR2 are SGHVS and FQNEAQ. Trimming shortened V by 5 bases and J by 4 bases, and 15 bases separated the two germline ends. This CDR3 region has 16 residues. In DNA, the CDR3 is TGTGCCAGCAGCCCCCAGGGGCCAGGGTATAATTCACCCCTCCACTTT. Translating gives CASSPQGPGYNSPLHF. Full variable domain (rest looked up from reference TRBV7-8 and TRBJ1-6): GAGVSQSPRYKVAKRGQDVALRCDPISGHVSLFWYQQALGQGPEFLTYFQNEAQLDKSGLPSDRFFAERPEGSVSTLKIQRTQQEDSAVYLCASSPQGPGYNSPLHFGNGTRLTVT.

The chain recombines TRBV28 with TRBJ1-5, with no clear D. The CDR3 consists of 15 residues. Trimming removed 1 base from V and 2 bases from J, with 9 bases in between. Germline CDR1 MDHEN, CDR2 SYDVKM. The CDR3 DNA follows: TGTGCCAGCAGTTTATTCCCCGGTGGCAATCAGCCCCAGCATTTT. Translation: CASSLFPGGNQPQHF.

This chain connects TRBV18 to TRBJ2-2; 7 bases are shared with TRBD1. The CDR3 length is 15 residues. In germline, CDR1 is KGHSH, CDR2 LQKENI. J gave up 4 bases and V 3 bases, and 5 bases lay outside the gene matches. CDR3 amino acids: CASSPDRVGTGELFF. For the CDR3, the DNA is TGTGCCAGCTCACCCGACAGGGTCGGCACCGGGGAGCTGTTTTTT.

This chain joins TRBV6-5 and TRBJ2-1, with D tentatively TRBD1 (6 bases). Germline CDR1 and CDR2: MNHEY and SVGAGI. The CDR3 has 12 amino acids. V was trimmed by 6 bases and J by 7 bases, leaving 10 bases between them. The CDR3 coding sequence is TGTGCCAGCAGCAAGGACAGTAATGAGCAGTTCTTC. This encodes CASSKDSNEQFF.

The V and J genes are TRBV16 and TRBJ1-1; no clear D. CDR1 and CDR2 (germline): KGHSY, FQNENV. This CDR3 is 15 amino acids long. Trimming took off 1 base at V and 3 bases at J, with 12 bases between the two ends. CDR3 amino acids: CASSQLPGSDTEAFF. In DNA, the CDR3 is TGTGCCAGCAGCCAATTACCGGGTTCGGACACTGAAGCTTTCTTT.

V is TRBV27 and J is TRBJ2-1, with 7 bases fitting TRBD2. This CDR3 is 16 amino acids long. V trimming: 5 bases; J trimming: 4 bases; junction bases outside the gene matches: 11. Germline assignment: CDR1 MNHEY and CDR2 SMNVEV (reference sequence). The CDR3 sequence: CASSPPSSGLYNEQFF. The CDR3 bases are TGTGCCAGCAGTCCGCCCTCTAGCGGACTATACAATGAGCAGTTCTTC.

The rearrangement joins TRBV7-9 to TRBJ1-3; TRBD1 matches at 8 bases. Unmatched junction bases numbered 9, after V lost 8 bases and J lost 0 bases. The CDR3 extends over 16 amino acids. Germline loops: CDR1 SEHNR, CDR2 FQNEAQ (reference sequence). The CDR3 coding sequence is TGTGCCAGCTATGGTTCTGGACAGGGCTCTGGAAACACCATATATTTT. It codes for CASYGSGQGSGNTIYF.

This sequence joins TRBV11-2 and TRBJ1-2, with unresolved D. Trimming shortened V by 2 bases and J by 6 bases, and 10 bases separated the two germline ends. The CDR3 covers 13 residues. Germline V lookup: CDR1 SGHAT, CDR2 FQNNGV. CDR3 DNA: TGTGCCAGCAGCTTAAGTGGAGTCGATGGCTACACCTTC. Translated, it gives CASSLSGVDGYTF.

CDR3 protein: CASNSGTSHTDTQYF. The DNA for the CDR3 is TGTGCCAGCAACTCCGGGACTTCTCACACAGATACGCAGTATTTT. The chain links TRBV7-3 to TRBJ2-3; possible D gene TRBD2, 6 bases. The CDR3 length is 15 residues. V was trimmed by 7 bases and J by 2 bases, leaving 16 bases between them. CDR1 and CDR2 from the germline V gene are SGHTA and FQGTGA.

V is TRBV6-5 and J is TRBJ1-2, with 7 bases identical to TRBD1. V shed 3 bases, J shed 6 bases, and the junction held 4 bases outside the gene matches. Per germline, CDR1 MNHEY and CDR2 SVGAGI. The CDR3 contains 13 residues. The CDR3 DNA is TGTGCCAGCAGTTATACAGGGGCTGATGGCTACACCTTC. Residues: CASSYTGADGYTF.

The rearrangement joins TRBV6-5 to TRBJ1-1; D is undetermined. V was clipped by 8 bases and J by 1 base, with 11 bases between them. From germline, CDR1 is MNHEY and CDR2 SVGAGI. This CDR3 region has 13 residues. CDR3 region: CASEGVSNTEAFF. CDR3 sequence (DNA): TGTGCCAGCGAGGGAGTCTCGAACACTGAAGCTTTCTTT.

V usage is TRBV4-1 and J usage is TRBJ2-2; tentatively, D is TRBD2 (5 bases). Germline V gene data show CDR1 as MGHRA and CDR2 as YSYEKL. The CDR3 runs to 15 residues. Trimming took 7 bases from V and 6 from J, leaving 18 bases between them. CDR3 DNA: TGCGCCAGCAAAACCTTCCCGCCGGGGTCCGGGGAGCTGTTTTTT. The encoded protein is CASKTFPPGSGELFF.

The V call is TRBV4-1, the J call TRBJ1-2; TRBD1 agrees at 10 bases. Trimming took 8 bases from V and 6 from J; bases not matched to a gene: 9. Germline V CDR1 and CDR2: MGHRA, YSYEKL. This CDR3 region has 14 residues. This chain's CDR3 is CASQAGTGVDGYTF. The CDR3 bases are TGCGCCAGCCAAGCCGGGACAGGGGTAGATGGCTACACCTTC.

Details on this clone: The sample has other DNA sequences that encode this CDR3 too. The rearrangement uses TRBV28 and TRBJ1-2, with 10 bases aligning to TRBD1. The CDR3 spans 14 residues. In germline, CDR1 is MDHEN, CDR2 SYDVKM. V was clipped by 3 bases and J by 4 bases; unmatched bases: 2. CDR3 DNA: TGTGCCAGCAGTTTGGGGGACAGGGGCTATGGCTACACCTTC. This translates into CASSLGDRGYGYTF.

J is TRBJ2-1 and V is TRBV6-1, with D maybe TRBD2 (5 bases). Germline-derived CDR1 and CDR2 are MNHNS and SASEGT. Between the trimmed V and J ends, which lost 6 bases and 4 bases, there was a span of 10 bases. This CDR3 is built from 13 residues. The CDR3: CASRSGPYNEQFF. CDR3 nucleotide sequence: TGTGCCAGCAGGAGCGGTCCATACAATGAGCAGTTCTTC.

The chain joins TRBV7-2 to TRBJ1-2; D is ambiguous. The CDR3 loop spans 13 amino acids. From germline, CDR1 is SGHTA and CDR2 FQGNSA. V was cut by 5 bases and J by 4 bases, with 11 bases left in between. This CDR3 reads CASSPQIGYGYTF. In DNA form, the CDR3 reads TGTGCCAGCAGCCCACAGATCGGCTATGGCTACACCTTC.

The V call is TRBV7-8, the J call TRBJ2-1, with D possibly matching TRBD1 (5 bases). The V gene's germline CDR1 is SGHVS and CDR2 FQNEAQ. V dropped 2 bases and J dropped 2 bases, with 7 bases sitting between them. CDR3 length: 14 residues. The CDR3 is CASSLPGTYNEQFF. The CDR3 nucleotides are TGTGCCAGCAGCTTACCAGGGACCTACAATGAGCAGTTCTTC.